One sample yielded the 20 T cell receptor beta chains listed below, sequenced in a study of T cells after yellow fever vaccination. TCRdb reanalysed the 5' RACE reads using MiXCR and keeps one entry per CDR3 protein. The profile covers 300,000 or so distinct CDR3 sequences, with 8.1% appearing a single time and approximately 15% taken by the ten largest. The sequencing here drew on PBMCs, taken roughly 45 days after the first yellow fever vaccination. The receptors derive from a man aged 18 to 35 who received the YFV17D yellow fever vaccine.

The CDR3 DNA reads TGTGCCAGCTCACCAGATCGAGAGACCCAGTACTTC. It encodes CASSPDRETQYF. The rearrangement links TRBV18 to TRBJ2-5, with no clear D. The CDR3 covers 12 residues. Trimming left V 2 bases short and J 4 bases short, with 5 bases between. Looked up from germline, CDR1 is KGHSH and CDR2 is LQKENI. Based on the CDR3 plus reference TRBV18 and TRBJ2-5, the full variable domain is NAGVMQNPRHLVRRRGQEARLRCSPMKGHSHVYWYRQLPEEGLKFMVYLQKENIIDESGMPKERFSAEFPKEGPSILRIQQVVRGDSAAYFCASSPDRETQYFGPGTRLLVL.

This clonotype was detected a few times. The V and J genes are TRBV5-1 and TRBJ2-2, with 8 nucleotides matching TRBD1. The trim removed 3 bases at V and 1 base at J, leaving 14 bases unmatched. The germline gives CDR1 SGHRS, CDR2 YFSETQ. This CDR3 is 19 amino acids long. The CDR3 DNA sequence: TGCGCCAGCAGCTCTGGGGGGACAGGTCAGCCTATGAACACCGGGGAGCTGTTTTTT. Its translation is CASSSGGTGQPMNTGELFF.

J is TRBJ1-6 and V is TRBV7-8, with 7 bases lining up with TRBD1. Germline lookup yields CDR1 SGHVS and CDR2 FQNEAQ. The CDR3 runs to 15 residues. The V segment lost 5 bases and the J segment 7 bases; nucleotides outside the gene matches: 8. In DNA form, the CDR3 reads TGTGCCAGCAGCCCCAACCCAGGGGGAAATTCACCCCTCCACTTT. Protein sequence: CASSPNPGGNSPLHF.

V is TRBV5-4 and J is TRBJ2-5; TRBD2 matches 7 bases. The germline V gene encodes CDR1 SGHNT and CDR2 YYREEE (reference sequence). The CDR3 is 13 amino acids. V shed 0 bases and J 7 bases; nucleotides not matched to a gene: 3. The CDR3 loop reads CASSLGTSVTQYF. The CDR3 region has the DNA TGTGCCAGCAGCTTGGGGACTAGTGTGACCCAGTACTTC.

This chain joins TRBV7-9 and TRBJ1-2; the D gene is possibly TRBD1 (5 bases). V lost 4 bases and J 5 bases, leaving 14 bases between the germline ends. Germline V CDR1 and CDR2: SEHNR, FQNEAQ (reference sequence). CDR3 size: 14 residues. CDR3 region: CASSSRASSYGYTF. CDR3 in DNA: TGTGCCAGCAGCTCCAGGGCATCCTCGTATGGCTACACCTTC.

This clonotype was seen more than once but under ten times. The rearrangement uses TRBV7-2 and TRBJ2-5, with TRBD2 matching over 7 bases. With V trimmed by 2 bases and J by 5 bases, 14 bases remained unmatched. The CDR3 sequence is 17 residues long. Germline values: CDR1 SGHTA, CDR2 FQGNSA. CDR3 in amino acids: CASSLLSWGGRSETQYF. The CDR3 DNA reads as TGTGCCAGCAGCTTACTCTCGTGGGGGGGGAGGTCGGAGACCCAGTACTTC.

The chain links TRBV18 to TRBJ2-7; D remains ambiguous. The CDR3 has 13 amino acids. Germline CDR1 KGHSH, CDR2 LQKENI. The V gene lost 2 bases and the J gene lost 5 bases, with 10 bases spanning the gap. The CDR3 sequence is CASSPISANEQYF. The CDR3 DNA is TGTGCCAGCTCACCAATTTCCGCGAACGAGCAGTACTTC.

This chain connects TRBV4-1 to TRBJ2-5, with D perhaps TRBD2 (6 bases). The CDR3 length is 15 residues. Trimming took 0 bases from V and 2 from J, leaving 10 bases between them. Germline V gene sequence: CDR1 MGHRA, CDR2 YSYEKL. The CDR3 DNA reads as TGCGCCAGCAGCCAAGATCCGGCGGGGCAAGAGACCCAGTACTTC. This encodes CASSQDPAGQETQYF.

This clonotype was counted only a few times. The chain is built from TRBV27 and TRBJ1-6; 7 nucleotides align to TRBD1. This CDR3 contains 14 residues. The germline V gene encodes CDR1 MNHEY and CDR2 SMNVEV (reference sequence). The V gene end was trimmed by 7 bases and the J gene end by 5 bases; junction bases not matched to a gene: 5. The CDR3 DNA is TGTGCCAGCAAACAGGGGAGTCATAATTCACCCCTCCACTTT. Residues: CASKQGSHNSPLHF.

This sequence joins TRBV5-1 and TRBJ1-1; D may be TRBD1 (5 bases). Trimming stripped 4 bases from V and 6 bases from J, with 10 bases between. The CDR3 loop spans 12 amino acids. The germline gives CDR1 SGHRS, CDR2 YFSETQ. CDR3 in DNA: TGCGCCAGCAGCAGGGGTGGGCCTGAAGCTTTCTTT. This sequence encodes CASSRGGPEAFF. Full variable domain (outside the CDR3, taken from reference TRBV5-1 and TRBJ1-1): KAGVTQTPRYLIKTRGQQVTLSCSPISGHRSVSWYQQTPGQGLQFLFEYFSETQRNKGNFPGRFSGRQFSNSRSEMNVSTLELGDSALYLCASSRGGPEAFFGQGTRLTVV.

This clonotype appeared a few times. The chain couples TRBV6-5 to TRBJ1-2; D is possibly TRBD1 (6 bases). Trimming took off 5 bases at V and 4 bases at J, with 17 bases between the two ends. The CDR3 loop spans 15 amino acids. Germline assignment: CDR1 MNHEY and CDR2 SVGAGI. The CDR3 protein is CASSNPGDRFYGYTF. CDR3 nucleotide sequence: TGTGCCAGCAGTAACCCAGGGGATAGATTCTATGGCTACACCTTC.

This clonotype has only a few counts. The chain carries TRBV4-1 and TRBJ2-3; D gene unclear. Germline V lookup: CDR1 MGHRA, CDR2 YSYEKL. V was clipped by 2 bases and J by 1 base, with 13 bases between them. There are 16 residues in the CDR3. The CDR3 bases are TGCGCCAGCAGCCAACGGAGCGCGCGTGGCACAGATACGCAGTATTTT. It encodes CASSQRSARGTDTQYF.

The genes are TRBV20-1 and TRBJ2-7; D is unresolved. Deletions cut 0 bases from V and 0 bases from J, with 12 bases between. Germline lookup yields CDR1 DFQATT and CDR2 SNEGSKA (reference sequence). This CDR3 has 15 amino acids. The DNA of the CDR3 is TGCAGTGCTAGAGATCAAAGCCACAGCTCCTACGAGCAGTACTTC. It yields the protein CSARDQSHSSYEQYF.

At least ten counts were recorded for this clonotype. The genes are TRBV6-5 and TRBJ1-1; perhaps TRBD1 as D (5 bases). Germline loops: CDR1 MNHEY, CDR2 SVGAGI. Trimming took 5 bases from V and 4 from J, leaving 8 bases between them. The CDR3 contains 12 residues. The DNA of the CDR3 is TGTGCCAGCAGTCCCGACAGCACTGAAGCTTTCTTT. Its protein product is CASSPDSTEAFF.

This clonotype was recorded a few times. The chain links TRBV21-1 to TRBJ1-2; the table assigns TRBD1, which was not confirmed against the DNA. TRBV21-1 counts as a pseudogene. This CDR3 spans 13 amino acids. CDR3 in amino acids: CASPGHYSYGYTF. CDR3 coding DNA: TGTGCCAGCCCGGGACATTACTCCTATGGCTACACCTTC.

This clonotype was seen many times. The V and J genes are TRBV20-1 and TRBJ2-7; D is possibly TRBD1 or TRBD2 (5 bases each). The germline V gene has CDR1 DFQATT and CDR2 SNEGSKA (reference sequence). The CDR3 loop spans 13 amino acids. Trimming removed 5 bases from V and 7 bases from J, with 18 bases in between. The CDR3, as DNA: TGCAGTGCTCCATTAAGGGACCTGGGGGAGCAGTACTTC. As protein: CSAPLRDLGEQYF.

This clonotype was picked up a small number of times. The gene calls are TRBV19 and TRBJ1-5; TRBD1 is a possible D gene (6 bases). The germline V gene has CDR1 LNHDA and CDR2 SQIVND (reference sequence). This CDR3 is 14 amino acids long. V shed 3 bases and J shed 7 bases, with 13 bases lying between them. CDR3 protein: CASSIRGAGQPQHF. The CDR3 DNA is TGTGCCAGTAGTATTCGGGGGGCAGGCCAGCCCCAGCATTTT. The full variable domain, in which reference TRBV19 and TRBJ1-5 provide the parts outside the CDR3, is DGGITQSPKYLFRKEGQNVTLSCEQNLNHDAMYWYRQDPGQGLRLIYYSQIVNDFQKGDIAEGYSVSREKKESFPLTVTSAQKNPTAFYLCASSIRGAGQPQHFGDGTRLSIL.

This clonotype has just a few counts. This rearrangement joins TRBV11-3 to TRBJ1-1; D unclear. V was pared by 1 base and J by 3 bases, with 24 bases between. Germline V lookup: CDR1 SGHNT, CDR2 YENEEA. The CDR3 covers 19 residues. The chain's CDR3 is CASSLGGVPQIGRYTEAFF. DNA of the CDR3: TGTGCCAGCAGCTTAGGCGGGGTTCCCCAAATAGGCAGATACACTGAAGCTTTCTTT.

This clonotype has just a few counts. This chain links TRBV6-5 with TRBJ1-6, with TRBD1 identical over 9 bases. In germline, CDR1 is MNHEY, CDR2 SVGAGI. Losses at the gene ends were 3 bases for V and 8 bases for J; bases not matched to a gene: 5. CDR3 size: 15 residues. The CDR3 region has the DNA TGTGCCAGCAGTTATGGCGGGGACAGGGATTCACCCCTCCACTTT. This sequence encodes CASSYGGDRDSPLHF.

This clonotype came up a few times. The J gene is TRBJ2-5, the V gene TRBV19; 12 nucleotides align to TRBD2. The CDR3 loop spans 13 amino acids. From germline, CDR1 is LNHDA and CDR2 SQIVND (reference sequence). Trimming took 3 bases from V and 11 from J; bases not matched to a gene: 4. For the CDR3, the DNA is TGTGCCAGTAGTATTTCTAGCGGGGGGGAACAGTACTTC. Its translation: CASSISSGGEQYF.